This passage covers 30 T cell receptor beta chains from one sample sequenced in a study of blood T cell repertoires in COVID-19. Assay used: immunoSEQ multiplex PCR; TCRdb lists only in-frame clones, some missing. The sample comprises more than 150,000 clones, 84% of which are singletons, and around 6.8% rests with the top ten. Sequencing input: peripheral blood. The receptors derive from a human donor in a cohort sampled during active COVID-19.

CDR3 sequence: CASSIRTGGSTGELFF. In DNA, the CDR3 is TGTGCCAGTAGTATCAGGACAGGGGGAAGCACCGGGGAGCTGTTTTTT. This chain links TRBV19 with TRBJ2-2; 10 bases fit TRBD1. This CDR3 contains 16 residues. With V trimmed by 3 bases and J by 4 bases, 5 bases remained unmatched. CDR1 LNHDA and CDR2 SQIVND come from the germline V gene (reference sequence).

J is TRBJ2-5 and V is TRBV2; 15 bases are a match to TRBD2. Germline-derived CDR1 and CDR2 are SNHLY and FYNNEI. V was pared by 4 bases and J by 3 bases, with 6 bases of the junction left unmatched. The CDR3 sequence is 17 residues long. CDR3 amino acids: CASSVGLAGGWKETQYF. The DNA for the CDR3 is TGTGCCAGCAGTGTGGGACTAGCGGGGGGCTGGAAAGAGACCCAGTACTTC. Looking up the rest from reference TRBV2 and TRBJ2-5 gives the full variable domain: EPEVTQTPSHQVTQMGQEVILRCVPISNHLYFYWYRQILGQKVEFLVSFYNNEISEKSEIFDDQFSVERPDGSNFTLKIRSTKLEDSAMYFCASSVGLAGGWKETQYFGPGTRLLVL.

The rearrangement uses TRBV19 and TRBJ2-7; 10 bases line up with TRBD1. Trimming removed 4 bases from V and 3 bases from J; junction bases left unmatched: 6. The CDR3 totals 15 residues. Germline V CDR1 and CDR2: LNHDA, SQIVND (reference sequence). CDR3 coding DNA: TGTGCCAGTAGTAAACCGGGACAGGGGTACTACGAGCAGTACTTC. Its protein is CASSKPGQGYYEQYF.

This clone was observed once. The chain uses TRBV11-2 and TRBJ2-7; TRBD2 matches at 9 bases. The CDR3 has 15 residues. Losses at the gene ends were 5 bases for V and 0 bases for J; bases not matched to a gene: 5. The germline CDR1 and CDR2 sequences are SGHAT and FQNNGV. CDR3 loop: CASSLSGGSSYEQYF. The CDR3, as DNA: TGTGCCAGCAGCCTTAGCGGGGGCAGCTCCTACGAGCAGTACTTC.

The V gene is TRBV11-2, the J gene TRBJ2-7; D possibly corresponds to TRBD1 (5 bases). Trimming pared 5 bases from V and 6 bases from J, leaving 11 bases between. Germline V lookup: CDR1 SGHAT, CDR2 FQNNGV. The CDR3 contains 12 residues. DNA of the CDR3: TGTGCCAGCAGCATATCAGGGTTCGAGCAGTACTTC. This encodes CASSISGFEQYF. Filled out from reference TRBV11-2 and TRBJ2-7, the complete variable domain reads EAGVAQSPRYKIIEKRQSVAFWCNPISGHATLYWYQQILGQGPKLLIQFQNNGVVDDSQLPKDRFSAERLKGVDSTLKIQPAKLEDSAVYLCASSISGFEQYFGPGTRLTVT.

The chain carries TRBV5-1 and TRBJ1-1; 7 nucleotides match TRBD1. CDR3 length: 15 residues. Germline V gene lookup returns CDR1 SGHRS and CDR2 YFSETQ. J lost 3 bases, V lost 0 bases, and 5 bases had no gene match. The CDR3 here is CASSLGQGMDTEAFF. Written as DNA, the CDR3 is TGCGCCAGCAGCTTGGGACAGGGTATGGACACTGAAGCTTTCTTT.

The rearrangement joins TRBV30 to TRBJ1-1; maybe TRBD1 (6 bases). The V gene lost 2 bases and the J gene lost 1 base, with 8 bases spanning the gap. Germline V lookup: CDR1 GTSNPN, CDR2 SVGIG (reference sequence). This CDR3 has 13 residues. The CDR3 DNA is TGTGCCTGGAGTCCGGACAGGAACACTGAAGCTTTCTTT. This codes for CAWSPDRNTEAFF.

This chain links TRBV5-1 with TRBJ2-3; the match to TRBD1 covers 9 bases. The CDR3 covers 17 residues. The germline gives CDR1 SGHRS, CDR2 YFSETQ. J gave up 2 bases and V 2 bases, and 9 bases lay outside the gene matches. The CDR3 loop reads CASSLGTGNYLTDTQYF. CDR3 sequence (DNA): TGCGCCAGCAGCTTAGGGACAGGGAATTACCTCACAGATACGCAGTATTTT.

V gene TRBV5-6 combines with J gene TRBJ1-1, with D maybe TRBD1 (6 bases). V lost 2 bases and J lost 7, with 24 bases in between. CDR1 SGHDT and CDR2 YYEEEE come from the germline V gene. This CDR3 is built from 17 residues. The CDR3 reads CASSLLTNSGERNEAFF. CDR3 coding DNA: TGTGCCAGCAGCTTACTTACGAACTCAGGGGAGCGAAATGAAGCTTTCTTT.

The gene calls are TRBV19 and TRBJ1-3; TRBD1 matches at 9 bases. Germline values: CDR1 LNHDA, CDR2 SQIVND (reference sequence). The CDR3 loop spans 15 amino acids. CDR3: CASGLQGARGNTIYF. The CDR3, as DNA: TGTGCATCAGGTTTACAGGGGGCGAGAGGAAACACCATATATTTT.

This rearrangement joins TRBV13 to TRBJ2-1; 9 bases align to TRBD2. Germline V CDR1 and CDR2: PRHDT, FYEKMQ (reference sequence). CDR3 length: 16 amino acids. The trim removed 4 bases at V and 6 bases at J, leaving 10 bases unmatched. Here the CDR3 DNA reads TGTGCCAGCAGCTCGACCGGGACTAGCCACCTCAATGAGCAGTTCTTC. This sequence encodes CASSSTGTSHLNEQFF. The complete variable domain, with remaining parts taken from reference TRBV13 and TRBJ2-1, reads AAGVIQSPRHLIKEKRETATLKCYPIPRHDTVYWYQQGPGQDPQFLISFYEKMQSDKGSIPDRFSAQQFSDYHSELNMSSLELGDSALYFCASSSTGTSHLNEQFFGPGTRLTVL.

V and J are TRBV3-1 (or the pseudogene TRBV3-2) and TRBJ1-5; D gene unclear. V was trimmed by 0 bases and J by 6 bases, leaving 15 bases between them. This CDR3 has 16 residues. Looked up from germline, CDR1 is LGHDT and CDR2 is YNNKEL (reference sequence). This chain's CDR3 is CASSQEGGPKSQPQHF. The CDR3 DNA reads as TGTGCCAGCAGCCAAGAGGGAGGGCCGAAGAGTCAGCCCCAGCATTTT.

The chain employs TRBV5-1 and TRBJ2-1; 14 nucleotides align to TRBD2. Germline CDR1 is SGHRS and CDR2 is YFSETQ. Losses at the gene ends were 2 bases for V and 1 base for J; bases not matched to a gene: 5. The CDR3 has 18 amino acids. CDR3 sequence (DNA): TGCGCCAGCAGCTTAAGGACTAGCGGGGGGTTATCCTACAATGAGCAGTTCTTC. Its protein is CASSLRTSGGLSYNEQFF.

This clone was detected only once. The CDR3 region is CASSLRGLEPLHF. The CDR3 DNA follows: TGTGCCAGCAGCTTAAGGGGGCTCGAACCCCTCCACTTT. The chain recombines TRBV7-6 with TRBJ1-6, with 7 bases lining up with TRBD1. J was trimmed by 12 bases and V by 2 bases; bases with no gene match: 4. CDR1 is SGHVS, CDR2 FNYEAQ, per germline. This CDR3 is 13 amino acids long.

The chain is built from TRBV11-1 and TRBJ1-6, with 8 bases that match TRBD1. Losses at the gene ends were 5 bases for V and 10 bases for J; bases not matched to a gene: 10. CDR1 is SGHAT and CDR2 is FQDESV in the germline V gene (reference sequence). CDR3 length: 15 residues. In DNA, the CDR3 is TGTGCCAGCAGCCCTAGGACAGGGAGAGAGTCACCCCTCCACTTT. It specifies CASSPRTGRESPLHF.

J is TRBJ1-2 and V is TRBV19, with D possibly TRBD1 on 6 matching bases. CDR1 LNHDA and CDR2 SQIVND come from the germline V gene (reference sequence). V was cut by 6 bases and J by 6 bases, with 11 bases left in between. CDR3 length: 12 residues. CDR3 DNA sequence: TGTGCCAGTAGGCGGGGGCGAGATGGCTACACCTTC. Its protein is CASRRGRDGYTF.

This chain links TRBV2 with TRBJ1-5, with 9 bases identical to TRBD1. Germline V gene lookup returns CDR1 SNHLY and CDR2 FYNNEI. This CDR3 contains 13 residues. The V segment lost 6 bases and the J segment 6 bases; nucleotides outside the gene matches: 3. The CDR3 region is CASRGQGSQPQHF. The DNA of the CDR3 is TGTGCCAGCAGGGGACAGGGTAGTCAGCCCCAGCATTTT.

The rearrangement links TRBV9 to TRBJ2-3, with D possibly matching TRBD1 (5 bases). Trimming stripped 3 bases from V and 4 bases from J, with 12 bases between. Per the germline V gene, CDR1 is SGDLS and CDR2 is YYNGEE. The CDR3 runs to 14 residues. In DNA form, the CDR3 reads TGTGCCAGCAGCGGTGCAGGGCCGTCAGATACGCAGTATTTT. It encodes CASSGAGPSDTQYF. Combining the CDR3 with reference TRBV9 and TRBJ2-3 gives the whole variable domain DSGVTQTPKHLITATGQRVTLRCSPRSGDLSVYWYQQSLDQGLQFLIQYYNGEERAKGNILERFSAQQFPDLHSELNLSSLELGDSALYFCASSGAGPSDTQYFGPGTRLTVL.

This chain links TRBV6-5 with TRBJ2-7; 7 nucleotides match TRBD1. The germline V gene encodes CDR1 MNHEY and CDR2 SVGAGI. CDR3 length: 14 amino acids. V shed 0 bases and J 2 bases; nucleotides not matched to a gene: 1. The CDR3 sequence: CASSYSGQPYEQYF. In DNA form, the CDR3 reads TGTGCCAGCAGTTACTCGGGACAGCCCTACGAGCAGTACTTC.

This chain connects TRBV15 to TRBJ2-2; a possible D gene is TRBD1 (5 bases). The germline CDR1 and CDR2 sequences are LNHNV and YYDKDF (reference sequence). The CDR3 has 15 amino acids. V lost 0 bases, J lost 4 bases, and 9 bases lay in between. CDR3 region: CATSRDGAFTGELFF. CDR3 nucleotide sequence: TGTGCCACCAGCAGAGATGGGGCCTTCACCGGGGAGCTGTTTTTT.

This chain joins TRBV2 and TRBJ2-2; 8 nucleotides line up with TRBD1. Germline CDR1 and CDR2: SNHLY and FYNNEI. The CDR3 is made up of 14 amino acids. V lost 5 bases and J lost 6; bases outside the gene matches: 5. The CDR3 DNA reads TGTGCCAGCAGTCCAAAGACAGGGGCCGGGGAGCTGTTTTTT. Its protein product is CASSPKTGAGELFF.

The chain links TRBV25-1 to TRBJ1-2; D is possibly TRBD1 (6 bases). The CDR3 covers 17 residues. The ends were cut back, 5 bases at V and 4 bases at J, with 23 bases in the middle. CDR1 and CDR2 (germline): MGHDK, SYGVNS. CDR3 DNA sequence: TGTGCCAGCAGTACCCGGGAGGGGGGCGTCCCACTCTATGGCTACACCTTC. Protein sequence: CASSTREGGVPLYGYTF.

The genes are TRBV5-1 and TRBJ2-7, with TRBD2 identical over 9 bases. This CDR3 is 18 amino acids long. Germline loops: CDR1 SGHRS, CDR2 YFSETQ. Unmatched junction bases numbered 11, after V lost 1 base and J lost 0 bases. The CDR3 sequence: CASSLFLAGFSSSYEQYF. The CDR3 coding sequence is TGCGCCAGCAGCTTGTTCCTAGCGGGGTTCTCCAGCTCCTACGAGCAGTACTTC.

The chain joins TRBV5-1 to TRBJ1-6; a possible D gene is TRBD1 (5 bases). The germline V and J ends were trimmed by 4 bases and 10 bases, with 21 bases remaining between them. Germline lookup yields CDR1 SGHRS and CDR2 YFSETQ. The CDR3 consists of 16 residues. This CDR3 reads CASSPEVGGVDSPLHF. In nucleotides, the CDR3 is TGCGCCAGCAGCCCAGAGGTGGGGGGGGTCGACTCACCCCTCCACTTT.

The chain has TRBV14 and TRBJ2-3; TRBD2 matches at 10 bases. The CDR3 spans 19 residues. With 0 bases clipped from V and 1 base from J, the junction kept 10 bases outside the gene matches. Germline CDR1 SGHDN, CDR2 FVKESK. CDR3 loop: CASSQDLDLAGARTDTQYF. The DNA for the CDR3 is TGTGCCAGCAGCCAAGATCTTGACCTAGCGGGGGCTCGCACAGATACGCAGTATTTT.

The chain couples TRBV5-1 to TRBJ1-5; 11 bases align to TRBD1. CDR1 and CDR2 from the germline V gene are SGHRS and YFSETQ. This CDR3 comprises 15 residues. Trimming removed 4 bases from V and 4 bases from J; junction bases left unmatched: 4. In DNA, the CDR3 is TGCGCCAGCAGCCCCGGGACAGGGGGAAATCAGCCCCAGCATTTT. Translation gives CASSPGTGGNQPQHF.

The chain couples TRBV12-3 or TRBV12-4 to TRBJ1-1, with 7 bases that match TRBD1. V lost 7 bases, J lost 4 bases, and 6 bases stayed unmatched. The CDR3 runs to 13 residues. The CDR3 DNA follows: TGTGCCAGCAACCTACAGGGGATCACTGAAGCTTTCTTT. Amino acids: CASNLQGITEAFF.

The V gene is TRBV4-1, the J gene TRBJ1-1; 9 bases align to TRBD1. This CDR3 contains 16 residues. CDR1 and CDR2 (germline): MGHRA, YSYEKL. The junction had 6 bases not matched to a gene; V was cut back by 1 base and J by 3 bases. The CDR3: CASSQGGDRVYTEAFF. The CDR3 DNA follows: TGCGCCAGCAGCCAAGGGGGGGACAGGGTTTACACTGAAGCTTTCTTT.

The V and J genes are TRBV19 and TRBJ1-1; tentatively, D is TRBD1 (5 bases). Germline V CDR1 and CDR2: LNHDA, SQIVND (reference sequence). The germline V and J ends were trimmed by 0 bases and 12 bases, with 17 bases remaining between them. The CDR3 spans 14 residues. The CDR3 here is CASSIERRQGVSFF. In DNA form, the CDR3 reads TGTGCCAGTAGTATAGAGCGGCGGCAGGGCGTCTCTTTCTTT.

This clone was counted a single time. The chain joins TRBV21-1 to TRBJ1-2; the table's D call of TRBD1 was not tested on the DNA. TRBV21-1 is a known pseudogene. This CDR3 comprises 19 residues. CDR3 residues: CASRVITRDRAVPPYGYTF. The CDR3 DNA is TGTGCCAGCAGGGTGATAACTCGGGACAGGGCGGTTCCGCCCTATGGCTACACCTTC.